A selection of T cell receptor beta chains follows, all from one sample in a study of T cell changes during pregnancy in multiple sclerosis. Clones were sequenced by immunoSEQ multiplex PCR, and TCRdb holds only the in-frame ones, with some missing. The profile covers tens of thousands of clones, with roughly 92% appearing a single time and approximately 2.2% taken by the ten largest. The sample consisted of peripheral blood, taken after pregnancy. The receptor source for this set is a female donor with multiple sclerosis, enrolled in a pregnancy study. Each CDR3 is given with its conserved first and last residue. Fields, in order: D gene, clone size, V gene, J gene, CDR3 DNA, CDR3 protein. A D gene is named only where the DNA matches it firmly. Not every row has a clone size; where given, it reads once, few, many or a size class.

>.|.|TRBV7-2|TRBJ1-1
TGTGCCAGCAGCTTGGACTGGGCTGAAGCTTTCTTT
CASSLDWAEAFF
>TRBD1|.|TRBV7-9|TRBJ1-5
TGTGCCAGCAGCTGGACAGGGGATCAGCCCCAGCATTTT
CASSWTGDQPQHF
>TRBD1|.|TRBV25-1|TRBJ2-1
TGTGCCAGCGGACAACAGGGGTATGAGCAGTTCTTC
CASGQQGYEQFF
>.|once|TRBV29-1|TRBJ2-3
TGCAGCGTAGGGACTCTCGACACAGATACGCAGTATTTT
CSVGTLDTDTQYF
>.|few|TRBV6-1|TRBJ1-2
TGTGCCAGCACATCGGACAGAACGGCGGGCTATGGCTACACCTTC
CASTSDRTAGYGYTF
>.|.|TRBV12-5|TRBJ1-1
TGTGCTAGTGATGTACAGCCTTCGAACACTGAAGCTTTCTTT
CASDVQPSNTEAFF
>.|.|TRBV14|TRBJ2-1
TGTGCCAGCAGCCAAGATACGGGAGTATTTATAGATGAGCAGTTCTTC
CASSQDTGVFIDEQFF
>TRBD1|.|TRBV4-2|TRBJ2-1
TGTGCCAGCAGCCAAGACAGGGGGCGGGATGAGCAGTTCTTC
CASSQDRGRDEQFF
>.|.|TRBV5-4|TRBJ1-2
TGTGCCAGCAGCCAGGACAGCTATGGCTACACCTTC
CASSQDSYGYTF
>TRBD1|.|TRBV27|TRBJ2-5
TGTGCCAGCAGTTTCCTCACAGGGGGCGCTTTGGAGACCCAGTACTTC
CASSFLTGGALETQYF
>.|.|TRBV5-1|TRBJ1-1
TGCGCCAGCAGCGCCAGGGCTTCTGAAGCTTTCTTT
CASSARASEAFF
>.|.|TRBV10-3|TRBJ1-5
TGTGCCATCAGTGAAGACAGGTATCAGCCCCAGCATTTT
CAISEDRYQPQHF
>TRBD1|.|TRBV6-1|TRBJ1-2
TGTGCCAGCAGTGCCGGGAGTAGGGGGCTCGCAAACTATGGCTACACCTTC
CASSAGSRGLANYGYTF
>TRBD2|.|TRBV30|TRBJ2-3
TGTGCCTGGGGGAGGGAAACGCAGTATTTT
CAWGRETQYF
>TRBD1|.|TRBV20-1|TRBJ1-2
TGCAGTGCTCTGACAGGGAATGGCTACACCTTC
CSALTGNGYTF
>.|.|TRBV2|TRBJ1-5
TGTGCCAGCAGTGCGGGGAGGGGTAGCAATCAGCCCCAGCATTTT
CASSAGRGSNQPQHF
>.|.|TRBV30|TRBJ2-3
TGTGCCTGGGACGGTGGGGGGGCGAATACGCAGTATTTT
CAWDGGGANTQYF
>TRBD1|.|TRBV7-9|TRBJ1-1
TGTGCCAGCAGCACGGGGACAGCGAACACTGAAGCTTTCTTT
CASSTGTANTEAFF
>TRBD2|.|TRBV5-6|TRBJ2-1
TGTGCCAGCAGCTTTTGGGGGAGGGCCAATGAGCAGTTCTTC
CASSFWGRANEQFF
>.|.|TRBV7-9|TRBJ1-5
TGTGCCAGCAGCTTAGGCAGCGTAAGCAATCAGCCCCAGCATTTT
CASSLGSVSNQPQHF
>TRBD2|.|TRBV6-1|TRBJ2-1
TGTGCCAGCAGACTAGCGGGAGGGCCAGGGGAGCAGTTCTTC
CASRLAGGPGEQFF
>.|.|TRBV4-2|TRBJ1-6
TGTGCCAGCAGCCAAGGGGTGCAGGGGCGCCGTTCACCCCTCCACTTT
CASSQGVQGRRSPLHF
>.|.|TRBV5-6|TRBJ2-1
TGTGCCAGCAGCTTGGTTAGCAGAACTGCCAATGAGCAGTTCTTC
CASSLVSRTANEQFF
>.|.|TRBV7-8|TRBJ1-3
TGTGCCAGCAGCTTAGCGCCGAGCGGAACTGGAAACACCATATATTTT
CASSLAPSGTGNTIYF
>TRBD1|.|TRBV12-5|TRBJ2-2
TGTGCTAGTGGTCTGGGACAGGTGAACACCGGGGAGCTGTTTTTT
CASGLGQVNTGELFF
>.|.|TRBV6-5|TRBJ2-7
TGTGCCAGCAGCCGACTGGCTGGGGAGCAGTACTTC
CASSRLAGEQYF
>TRBD2|once|TRBV4-2|TRBJ2-1
TGTGCCAGCAGCCAAGTGCCAGCGGGAGGCCCTTCTGAGTTCTTC
CASSQVPAGGPSEFF
>TRBD1|.|TRBV6-6|TRBJ1-5
TGTGCCAGCAGCCCCGGACAGGGCAATCAGCCCCAGCATTTT
CASSPGQGNQPQHF
>.|.|TRBV7-9|TRBJ1-2
TGTGCCAGCAGCTTGTCAGATAACTATGGCTACACCTTC
CASSLSDNYGYTF
>.|.|TRBV5-5|TRBJ2-5
TGTGCCAGCAGCTTGAGCGCGGGGGCGGGGGAGACCCAGTACTTC
CASSLSAGAGETQYF
>TRBD1|.|TRBV19|TRBJ1-5
TGTGCCAGCCTTTCGACAGGGGACTTTAGCAATCAGCCCCAGCATTTT
CASLSTGDFSNQPQHF
>.|once|TRBV7-9|TRBJ1-3
TGTGCCAGCAGCTTAAAACCAGACGGGAGCTCTGGAAACACCATATATTTT
CASSLKPDGSSGNTIYF
>TRBD1|.|TRBV30|TRBJ2-2
TGTGCCTGGACAAAGAGACAGGGGACCGGGGAGCTGTTTTTT
CAWTKRQGTGELFF
>.|.|TRBV2|TRBJ1-5
TGTGCCAGCAACAGGGTTGGCGACCAGCCCCAGCATTTT
CASNRVGDQPQHF
>TRBD1|.|TRBV2|TRBJ2-4
TGTGCCAGCACGCCGGGACAGATTCTAGCCAAAAACATTCAGTACTTC
CASTPGQILAKNIQYF
>TRBD2|.|TRBV7-3|TRBJ2-7
TGTGCCAGCAGCTTAATGTCCGGGACTAGCGCGCAGTACTTC
CASSLMSGTSAQYF
>.|once|TRBV6-5|TRBJ1-1
TGTGCCAGCAGTTACTCGTCGGGATTAAACACTGAAGCTTTCTTT
CASSYSSGLNTEAFF
>.|.|TRBV4-3|TRBJ1-5
TGCGCCAGCAGCTGGGAGACAGGACGCAATCAGCCCCAGCATTTT
CASSWETGRNQPQHF
>TRBD1|.|TRBV5-4|TRBJ2-1
TGTGCCAGCAGCTCCCGGGACAGGGATTACAATGAGCAGTTCTTC
CASSSRDRDYNEQFF
>.|.|TRBV10-3|TRBJ1-4
TGTGCCATCAGTGAGGAACAGGGTCCTACTAATGAAAAACTGTTTTTT
CAISEEQGPTNEKLFF
>.|.|TRBV10-3|TRBJ2-1
TGTGCCATCAGTGATCATACGAAACGGGGGGCCAATGAGCAGTTCTTC
CAISDHTKRGANEQFF
>TRBD2|.|TRBV28|TRBJ2-1
TGTGCCAGCAGCCAACGGGGGGATTTTTACAATGAGCAGTTCTTC
CASSQRGDFYNEQFF
>.|.|TRBV7-8|TRBJ2-7
TGTGCCAGCAGCTTAAGGTCGGGGTACGAGCAGTACTTC
CASSLRSGYEQYF
>TRBD1|.|TRBV10-3|TRBJ2-7
TGTGCCATCAGTGGGGACAGGGGCTCGAACGAGCAGTACTTC
CAISGDRGSNEQYF
>.|once|TRBV29-1|TRBJ1-2
TGCAGCGTTGGGGGCTACTATGGCTACACCTTC
CSVGGYYGYTF
>.|few|TRBV28|TRBJ1-1
TGTGCCAGCACCCTCCGGGGAGGCACTGAAGCTTTCTTT
CASTLRGGTEAFF
>.|.|TRBV19|TRBJ1-4
TGTGCCAGCTCCAATTACCAGGGACGGGGGGATGAAAAACTGTTTTTT
CASSNYQGRGDEKLFF
>TRBD1|few|TRBV9|TRBJ2-2
TGTGCCAGCAGCGGGGACAGGGAGGACGGGGAGCTGTTTTTT
CASSGDREDGELFF
>TRBD1|.|TRBV5-6|TRBJ2-7
TGTGCCAGCAGCTTAGGGGACAGCCAGCAACAGTACTTC
CASSLGDSQQQYF
>.|.|TRBV7-2|TRBJ2-5
TGTGCCAGCAGGGATACTTTCAAGGGGCAAGAGACCCAGTACTTC
CASRDTFKGQETQYF
>.|.|TRBV25-1|TRBJ2-7
TGTGCCAGCAGTGCACCCGACAGGCAGTCCCCCTACGAGCAGTACTTC
CASSAPDRQSPYEQYF
>.|.|TRBV18|TRBJ1-2
TGTGCCAGCTCTCCTCCATCGACAGTTAACTATGGCTACACCTTC
CASSPPSTVNYGYTF
>TRBD1|.|TRBV25-1|TRBJ2-7
TGTGCCAGCAGTGAGGGACAGGCGAGCTCCTACGAGCAGTACTTC
CASSEGQASSYEQYF
>TRBD1|.|TRBV4-2|TRBJ1-2
TGTGCCAGCAGCCAGGGACAGGCCTCTGGTGGCTACACCTTC
CASSQGQASGGYTF